The next 13 T cell receptor beta chains were all read from a single sample in a study of graft-versus-host responses after intestinal transplantation (TCRdb year 2021). The library relied on the immunoSEQ multiplex PCR assay. TCRdb obtained this table from immuneACCESS and retained in-frame rearrangements with V and J assigned. These tables miss some clones; where compared with another copy, unresolved V genes account for less than half of the shortfall, and the remainder is unexplained. For this sample there are about 130,000 clones; around 90% appear just once. The leading ten clones occupy 0.19% of the sample. The antigens of these receptors remain unknown. The meaning of the sample's time point label: cells obtained before transplantation from donor or recipient. Specimen: unstimulated CD4+ T cells sorted from spleen or lymph node cells, collected before intestinal transplant. These receptors originate from a human donor who received an intestinal transplant.

This chain uses TRBV7-9 with TRBJ2-3, with 13 nucleotides matching TRBD2. The ends lost 4 bases at V and 7 bases at J; junction bases unmatched: 2. CDR3 length equals 14 residues. CDR1 SEHNR and CDR2 FQNEAQ come from the germline V gene (reference sequence). In DNA, the CDR3 is TGTGCCAGCAGCTCGGGACTAGCGGGGCATACGCAGTATTTT. Protein product: CASSSGLAGHTQYF.

The rearrangement links TRBV30 to TRBJ1-2; no reliable D call. This CDR3 is built from 10 residues. Trimming shortened V by 5 bases and J by 7 bases, and 8 bases separated the two germline ends. Germline loops: CDR1 GTSNPN, CDR2 SVGIG (reference sequence). CDR3 in DNA: TGTGCCTGGTGGGCGGGTGGCTACACCTTC. Protein: CAWWAGGYTF.

This clone occurred once. V usage is TRBV7-3 and J usage is TRBJ2-2; D is perhaps TRBD2 (5 bases). The CDR3 contains 13 residues. Trimming shortened V by 2 bases and J by 5 bases, and 6 bases separated the two germline ends. Germline lookup yields CDR1 SGHTA and CDR2 FQGTGA. The CDR3 region is CASSLWETGELFF. CDR3 nucleotides: TGTGCCAGCAGCTTATGGGAGACCGGGGAGCTGTTTTTT.

The DNA for the CDR3 is TGTGCCATCAACCGGACCCCAAGCTCCTACAATGAGCAGTTCTTC. It encodes CAINRTPSSYNEQFF. J is TRBJ2-1 and V is TRBV10-3; D not certain. The CDR3 consists of 15 residues. The ends were cut back, 7 bases at V and 0 bases at J, with 13 bases in the middle. Germline V gene data show CDR1 as ENHRY and CDR2 as SYGVKD.

The chain couples TRBV13 to TRBJ2-5; D is undetermined. The J call is doubtful: the DNA matches TRBJ2-7 better. Looked up from germline, CDR1 is PRHDT and CDR2 is FYEKMQ (reference sequence). The CDR3 runs to 16 residues. The CDR3 here is CASSSGRSKPSYEQYF. The CDR3 DNA sequence: TGTGCCAGCAGTTCTGGGCGGTCCAAACCCTCCTACGAGCAGTACTTC.

The V and J genes are TRBV6-5 and TRBJ2-7, with D possibly TRBD2 on 6 matching bases. Germline CDR1 MNHEY, CDR2 SVGAGI. The CDR3 is 15 amino acids. V shed 5 bases and J shed 4 bases, with 18 bases lying between them. CDR3 DNA sequence: TGTGCCAGCAGTCTTTGGGGGGAAGGGCCTTACGAGCAGTACTTC. This sequence encodes CASSLWGEGPYEQYF.

The chain is built from TRBV5-4 and TRBJ2-1, with 9 bases matching TRBD1. Germline V gene data show CDR1 as SGHNT and CDR2 as YYREEE (reference sequence). Trimming took 1 base from V and 5 from J; bases not matched to a gene: 4. This CDR3 is built from 15 residues. For the CDR3, the DNA is TGTGCCAGCAGCTTGAGACAGGGGGGGCACAATGAGCAGTTCTTC. Protein product: CASSLRQGGHNEQFF.

The chain uses TRBV6-5 and TRBJ2-7; no firm D call. Germline lookup yields CDR1 MNHEY and CDR2 SVGAGI. The CDR3 covers 13 residues. V was shortened by 5 bases and J by 1 base, with 9 bases between the two germline ends. The chain's CDR3 is CASSLGGSYEQYF. The DNA for the CDR3 is TGTGCCAGCAGTCTCGGTGGATCCTACGAGCAGTACTTC.

This clone showed up just a few times. The chain is built from TRBV5-6 and TRBJ2-5; possible D gene TRBD1, 7 bases. The CDR3 has 15 amino acids. Germline CDR1 and CDR2: SGHDT and YYEEEE. Trimming stripped 2 bases from V and 4 bases from J, with 15 bases between. CDR3 bases: TGTGCCAGCAGCTTCCGACAGGGAGGAGGAGAGACCCAGTACTTC. This sequence encodes CASSFRQGGGETQYF.

On this clone: One end of the junction varies from germline; a read error may be responsible. The chain couples TRBV11-2 to TRBJ2-7; 9 positions agree with TRBD1. The CDR3 spans 15 residues. CDR1 SGHAT and CDR2 FQNNGV come from the germline V gene. DNA for the CDR3: TGCGCCAGCAGCCGTACTGGGACAGGGCTACACGAGCAGTACTTC. Protein: CASSRTGTGLHEQYF.

This chain links TRBV27 with TRBJ2-2; no clear D. The CDR3 spans 13 residues. Trimming removed 2 bases at V and 1 base at J, with 2 bases between. Per germline, CDR1 MNHEY and CDR2 SMNVEV (reference sequence). CDR3 sequence reads: CASSLKNTGELFF. Written as DNA, the CDR3 is TGTGCCAGCAGTTTAAAGAACACCGGGGAGCTGTTTTTT.

The chain uses TRBV7-8 and TRBJ2-5, with D possibly being TRBD1 (6 bases). The CDR3 runs 15 residues. The V end lost 5 bases, the J end lost 5 bases, and 18 bases lay between the germline ends. Germline V gene sequence: CDR1 SGHVS, CDR2 FQNEAQ. The CDR3 DNA is TGTGCCAGCAGCCGCGAAACAGGGAGTGAGGAGACCCAGTACTTC. Encoded protein: CASSRETGSEETQYF. Full variable domain (rest looked up from reference TRBV7-8 and TRBJ2-5): GAGVSQSPRYKVAKRGQDVALRCDPISGHVSLFWYQQALGQGPEFLTYFQNEAQLDKSGLPSDRFFAERPEGSVSTLKIQRTQQEDSAVYLCASSRETGSEETQYFGPGTRLLVL.

The chain recombines TRBV6-6 with TRBJ2-7, with D perhaps TRBD2 (5 bases). Trimming shortened V by 6 bases and J by 1 base, and 10 bases separated the two germline ends. This CDR3 is built from 13 residues. CDR1 is MNHNY and CDR2 is SVGAGI in the germline V gene (reference sequence). CDR3 in amino acids: CASSRRESYEQYF. The CDR3 DNA reads as TGTGCCAGCAGCCGTAGGGAGTCCTACGAGCAGTACTTC.